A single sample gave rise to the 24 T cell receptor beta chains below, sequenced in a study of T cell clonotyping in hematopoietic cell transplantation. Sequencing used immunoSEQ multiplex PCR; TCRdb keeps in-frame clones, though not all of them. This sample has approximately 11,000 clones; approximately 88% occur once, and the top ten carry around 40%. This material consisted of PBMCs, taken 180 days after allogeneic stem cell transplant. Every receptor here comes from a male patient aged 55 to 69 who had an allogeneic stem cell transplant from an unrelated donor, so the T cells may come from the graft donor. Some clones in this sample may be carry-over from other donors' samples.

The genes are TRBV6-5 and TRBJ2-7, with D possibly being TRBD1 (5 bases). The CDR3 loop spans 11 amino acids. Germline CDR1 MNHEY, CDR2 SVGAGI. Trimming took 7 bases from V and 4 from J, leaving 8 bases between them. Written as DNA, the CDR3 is TGTGCCAGCACCAAGGGGTACGAGCAGTACTTC. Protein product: CASTKGYEQYF.

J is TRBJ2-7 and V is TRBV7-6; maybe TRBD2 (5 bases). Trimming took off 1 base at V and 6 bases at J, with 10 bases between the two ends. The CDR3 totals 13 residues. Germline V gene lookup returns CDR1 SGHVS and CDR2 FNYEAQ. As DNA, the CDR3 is TGTGCCAGCAGCTTAGGCGGGCCTGGCGAGCAGTACTTC. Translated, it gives CASSLGGPGEQYF.

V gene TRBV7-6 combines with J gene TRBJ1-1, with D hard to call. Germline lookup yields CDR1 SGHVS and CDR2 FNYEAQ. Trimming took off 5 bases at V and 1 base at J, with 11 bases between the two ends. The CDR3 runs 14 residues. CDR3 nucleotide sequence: TGTGCCAGCAGCCCATTGACGGGGAACACTGAAGCTTTCTTT. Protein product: CASSPLTGNTEAFF.

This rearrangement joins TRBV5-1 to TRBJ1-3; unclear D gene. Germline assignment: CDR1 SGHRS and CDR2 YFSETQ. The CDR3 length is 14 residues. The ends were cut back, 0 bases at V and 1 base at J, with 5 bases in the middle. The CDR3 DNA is TGCGCCAGCAGCTTGGCGGCGTCTGGAAACACCATATATTTT. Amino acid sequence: CASSLAASGNTIYF.

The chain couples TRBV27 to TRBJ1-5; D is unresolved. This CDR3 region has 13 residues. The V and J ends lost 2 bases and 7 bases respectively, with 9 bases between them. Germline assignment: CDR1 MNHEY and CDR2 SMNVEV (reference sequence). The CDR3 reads CASSLQVTQPQHF. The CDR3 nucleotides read TGTGCCAGCAGTTTACAGGTCACGCAGCCCCAGCATTTT.

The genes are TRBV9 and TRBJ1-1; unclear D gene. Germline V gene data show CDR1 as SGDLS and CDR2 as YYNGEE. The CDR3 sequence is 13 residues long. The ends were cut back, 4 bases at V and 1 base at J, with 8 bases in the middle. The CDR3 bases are TGTGCCAGCAGCCCGAGGCGGAACACTGAAGCTTTCTTT. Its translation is CASSPRRNTEAFF.

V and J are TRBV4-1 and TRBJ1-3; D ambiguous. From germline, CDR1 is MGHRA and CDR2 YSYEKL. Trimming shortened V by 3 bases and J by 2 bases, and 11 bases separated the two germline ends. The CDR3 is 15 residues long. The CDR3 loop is CASSQASNTGNTIYF. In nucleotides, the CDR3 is TGCGCCAGCAGCCAGGCCAGTAATACTGGAAACACCATATATTTT.

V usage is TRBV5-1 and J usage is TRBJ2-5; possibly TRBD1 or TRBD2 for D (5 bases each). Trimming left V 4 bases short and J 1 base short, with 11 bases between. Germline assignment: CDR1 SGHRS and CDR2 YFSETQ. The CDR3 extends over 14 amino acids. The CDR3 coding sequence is TGCGCCAGCAGCCAAGGGACGAGCCAAGAGACCCAGTACTTC. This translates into CASSQGTSQETQYF.

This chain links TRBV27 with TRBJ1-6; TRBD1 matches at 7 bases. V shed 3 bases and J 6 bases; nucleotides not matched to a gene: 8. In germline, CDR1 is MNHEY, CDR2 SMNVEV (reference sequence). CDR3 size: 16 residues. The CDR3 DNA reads TGTGCCAGCAGTTTCGCCGGCGGGACAGTTAATTCACCCCTCCACTTT. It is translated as CASSFAGGTVNSPLHF.

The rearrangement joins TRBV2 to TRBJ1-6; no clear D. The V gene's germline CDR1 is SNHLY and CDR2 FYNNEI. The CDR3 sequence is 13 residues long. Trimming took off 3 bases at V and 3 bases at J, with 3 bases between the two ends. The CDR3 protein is CASSEDYNSPLHF. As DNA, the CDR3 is TGTGCCAGCAGTGAGGACTATAATTCACCCCTCCACTTT.

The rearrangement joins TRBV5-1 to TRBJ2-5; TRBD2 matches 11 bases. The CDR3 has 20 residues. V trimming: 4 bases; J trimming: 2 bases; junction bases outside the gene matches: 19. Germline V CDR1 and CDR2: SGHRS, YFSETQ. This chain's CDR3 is CASSNLGWLAGGYLQETQYF. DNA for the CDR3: TGCGCCAGCAGCAATCTTGGGTGGCTAGCGGGGGGATACCTTCAAGAGACCCAGTACTTC.

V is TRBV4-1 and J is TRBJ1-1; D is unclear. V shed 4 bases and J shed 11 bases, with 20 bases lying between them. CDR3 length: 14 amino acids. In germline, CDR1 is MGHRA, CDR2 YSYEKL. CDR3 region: CASSLTGLEIRAFF. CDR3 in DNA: TGCGCCAGCAGCCTAACCGGGCTCGAGATTAGGGCTTTCTTT.

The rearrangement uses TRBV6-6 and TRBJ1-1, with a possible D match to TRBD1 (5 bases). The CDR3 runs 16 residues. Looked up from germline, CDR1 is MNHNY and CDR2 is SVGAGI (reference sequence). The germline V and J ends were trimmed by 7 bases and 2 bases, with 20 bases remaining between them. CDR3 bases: TGTGCCAGCATCAACGGGGGGACCTACACTAACACTGAAGCTTTCTTT. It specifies CASINGGTYTNTEAFF.

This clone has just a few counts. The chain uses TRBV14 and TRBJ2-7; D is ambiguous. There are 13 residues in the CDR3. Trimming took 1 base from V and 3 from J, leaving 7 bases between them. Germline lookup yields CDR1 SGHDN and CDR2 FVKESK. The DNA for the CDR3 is TGTGCCAGCAGCCAAGGGTCCTTCTACGAGCAGTACTTC. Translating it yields CASSQGSFYEQYF.

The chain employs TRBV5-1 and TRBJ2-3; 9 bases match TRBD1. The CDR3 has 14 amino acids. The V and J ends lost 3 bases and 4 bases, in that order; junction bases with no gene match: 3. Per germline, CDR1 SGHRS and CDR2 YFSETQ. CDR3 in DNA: TGCGCCAGCAGCTCTACAGGGGGCCCAGATACGCAGTATTTT. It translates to CASSSTGGPDTQYF.

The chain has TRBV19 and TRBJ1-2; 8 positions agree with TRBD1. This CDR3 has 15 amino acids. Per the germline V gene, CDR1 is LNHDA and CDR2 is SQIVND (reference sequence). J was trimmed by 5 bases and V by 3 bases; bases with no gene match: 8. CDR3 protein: CASSISGGAWYGYTF. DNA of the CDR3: TGTGCCAGTAGTATCTCAGGGGGCGCTTGGTATGGCTACACCTTC.

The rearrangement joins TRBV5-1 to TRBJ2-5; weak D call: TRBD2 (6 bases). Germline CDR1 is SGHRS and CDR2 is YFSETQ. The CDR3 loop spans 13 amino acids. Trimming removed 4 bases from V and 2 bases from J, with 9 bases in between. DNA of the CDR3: TGCGCCAGCAGCCCAGGGACTCAAGAGACCCAGTACTTC. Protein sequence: CASSPGTQETQYF.

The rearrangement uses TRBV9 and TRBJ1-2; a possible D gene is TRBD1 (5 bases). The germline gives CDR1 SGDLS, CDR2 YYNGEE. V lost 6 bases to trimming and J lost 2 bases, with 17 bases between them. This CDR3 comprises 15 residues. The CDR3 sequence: CASTRGSVVNYGYTF. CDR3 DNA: TGTGCCAGCACCCGGGGGTCGGTCGTGAACTATGGCTACACCTTC. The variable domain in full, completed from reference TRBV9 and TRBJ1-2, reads DSGVTQTPKHLITATGQRVTLRCSPRSGDLSVYWYQQSLDQGLQFLIQYYNGEERAKGNILERFSAQQFPDLHSELNLSSLELGDSALYFCASTRGSVVNYGYTFGSGTRLTVV.

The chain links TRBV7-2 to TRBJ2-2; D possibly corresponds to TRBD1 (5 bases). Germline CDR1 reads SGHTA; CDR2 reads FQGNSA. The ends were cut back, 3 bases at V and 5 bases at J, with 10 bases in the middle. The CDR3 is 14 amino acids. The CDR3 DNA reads TGTGCCAGCAGCTTCAATAGGGGAACCGGGGAGCTGTTTTTT. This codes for CASSFNRGTGELFF. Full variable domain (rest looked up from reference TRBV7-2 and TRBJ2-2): GAGVSQSPSNKVTEKGKDVELRCDPISGHTALYWYRQSLGQGLEFLIYFQGNSAPDKSGLPSDRFSAERTGGSVSTLTIQRTQQEDSAVYLCASSFNRGTGELFFGEGSRLTVL.

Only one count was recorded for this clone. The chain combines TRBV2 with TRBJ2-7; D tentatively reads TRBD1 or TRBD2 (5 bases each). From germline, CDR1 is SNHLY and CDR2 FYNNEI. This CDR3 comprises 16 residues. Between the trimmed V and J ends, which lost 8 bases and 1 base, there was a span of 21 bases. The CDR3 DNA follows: TGTGCCAGCTCCTCGGGGCGCTCGGCCGGGTCCTACGAGCAGTACTTC. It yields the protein CASSSGRSAGSYEQYF.

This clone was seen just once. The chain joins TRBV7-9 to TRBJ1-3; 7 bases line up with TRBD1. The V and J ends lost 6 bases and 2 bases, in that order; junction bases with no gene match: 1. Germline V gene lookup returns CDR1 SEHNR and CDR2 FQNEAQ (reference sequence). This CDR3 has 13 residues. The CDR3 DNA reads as TGTGCCAGCAGGCAGGGGGCTGGAAACACCATATATTTT. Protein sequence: CASRQGAGNTIYF.

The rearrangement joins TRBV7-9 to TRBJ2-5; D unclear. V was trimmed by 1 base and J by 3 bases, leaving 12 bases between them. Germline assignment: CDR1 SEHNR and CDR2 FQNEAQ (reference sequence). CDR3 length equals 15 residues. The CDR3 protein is CASSLGGSLKETQYF. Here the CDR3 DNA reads TGTGCCAGCAGCTTAGGTGGCAGCCTTAAAGAGACCCAGTACTTC.

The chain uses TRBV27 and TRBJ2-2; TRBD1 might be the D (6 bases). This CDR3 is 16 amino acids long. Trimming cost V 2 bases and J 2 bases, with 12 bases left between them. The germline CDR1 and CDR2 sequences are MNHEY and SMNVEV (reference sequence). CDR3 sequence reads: CASSLNGGLNTGELFF. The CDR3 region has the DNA TGTGCCAGCAGTTTAAATGGGGGCCTTAACACCGGGGAGCTGTTTTTT.

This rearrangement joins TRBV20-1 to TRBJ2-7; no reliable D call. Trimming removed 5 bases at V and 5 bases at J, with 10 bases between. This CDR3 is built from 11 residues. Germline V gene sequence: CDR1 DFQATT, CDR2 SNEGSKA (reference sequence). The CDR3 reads CSAGPGNEQYF. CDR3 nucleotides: TGCAGTGCTGGGCCGGGCAACGAGCAGTACTTC.